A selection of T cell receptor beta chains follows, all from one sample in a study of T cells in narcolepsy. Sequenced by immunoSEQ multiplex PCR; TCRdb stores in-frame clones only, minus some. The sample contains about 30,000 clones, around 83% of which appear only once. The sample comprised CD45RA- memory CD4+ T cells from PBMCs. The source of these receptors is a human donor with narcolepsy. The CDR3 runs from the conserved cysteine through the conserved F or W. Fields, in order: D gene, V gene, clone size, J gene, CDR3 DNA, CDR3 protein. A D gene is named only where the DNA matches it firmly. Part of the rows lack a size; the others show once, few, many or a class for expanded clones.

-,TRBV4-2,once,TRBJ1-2,TGTGCCAGCAGCCAAGCGGTTTTTGGGCATGGCTACACCTTC,CASSQAVFGHGYTF
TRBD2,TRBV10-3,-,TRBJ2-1,TGTGCCACCGGACTAGCGGGGGGAAATGAGCAGTTCTTC,CATGLAGGNEQFF
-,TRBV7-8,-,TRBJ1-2,TGTGCCAGCAGCTTGGGGGGAGAGGACGTGGGAACCTTC,CASSLGGEDVGTF
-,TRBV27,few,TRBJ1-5,TGTGCCAGCAGTCCGCGCCCTGCAGGGGACAATCAGCCCCAGCATTTT,CASSPRPAGDNQPQHF
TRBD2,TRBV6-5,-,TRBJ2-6,TGTGCCAGCAGTGCCGGGAGGTCTGGGGCCAACGTCCTGACTTTC,CASSAGRSGANVLTF
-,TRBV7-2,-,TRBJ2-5,TGTGCCAGCAGCCTGATTACCTGGTTCCAGTACTTC,CASSLITWFQYF
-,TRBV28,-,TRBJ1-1,TGTGCCAGCAGCTGGGGCCTCGGAGGTGAAGCTTTCTTT,CASSWGLGGEAFF
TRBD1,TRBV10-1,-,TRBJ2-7,TGCGCCAGCAGTGAGTCCGGGACAGGGGGGACCTACGAGCAGTACTTC,CASSESGTGGTYEQYF
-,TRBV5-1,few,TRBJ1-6,TGCGCCAGCAGCTTGGGGAGGGGACAAAATAATTCACCCCTCCACTTT,CASSLGRGQNNSPLHF
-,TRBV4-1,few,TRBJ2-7,TGCGCCAGCAGCCAAGGCTGGGGGTACTACGAGCAGTACTTC,CASSQGWGYYEQYF
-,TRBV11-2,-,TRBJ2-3,TGTGCCAGCAGCTTCGGGGAGAGGAGGGGGCATTTAGATACGCAGTATTTT,CASSFGERRGHLDTQYF
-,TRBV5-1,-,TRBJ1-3,TGCGCCAGCTCTCGGGCAGACGGAAACACCATATATTTT,CASSRADGNTIYF
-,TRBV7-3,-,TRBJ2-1,TGTGCCAGCAGCCCTTTGGGGGACCACAATGAGCAGTTCTTC,CASSPLGDHNEQFF
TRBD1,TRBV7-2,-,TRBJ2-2,TGTGCCAGCAGCTTAAGGGACAGGGTGGCGACCGGGGAGCTGTTTTTT,CASSLRDRVATGELFF
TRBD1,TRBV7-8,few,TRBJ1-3,TGTGCCAGCAGCTACAGGGGCTCTGGAAACACCATATATTTT,CASSYRGSGNTIYF
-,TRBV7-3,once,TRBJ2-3,TGTGCCAGCAGCGCGGACTGGACCAAAGATACGCAGTATTTT,CASSADWTKDTQYF
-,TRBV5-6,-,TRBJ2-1,TGTGCCAGCAGCCTTAGATACGGACCCTACAATGAGCAGTTCTTC,CASSLRYGPYNEQFF
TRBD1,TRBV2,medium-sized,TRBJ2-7,TGTGCCAGCAGCCCGACAGGGTTCCACGAGCAGTACTTC,CASSPTGFHEQYF
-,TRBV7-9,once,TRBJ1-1,TGTGCCAGCAGCTCACGCCAGGTGAACACTGAAGCTTTCTTT,CASSSRQVNTEAFF
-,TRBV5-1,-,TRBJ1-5,TGCGCCAGCAGCTTGAATGGAGCAGGGGATCAGCCCCAGCATTTT,CASSLNGAGDQPQHF
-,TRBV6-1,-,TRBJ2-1,TGTGCCAGCAGGAGTTACAATGAGCAGTTCTTC,CASRSYNEQFF
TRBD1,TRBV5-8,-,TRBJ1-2,TGTGCCAGCAGCTTGGGACAGGGAAATCCTAGCGGCTACACCTTC,CASSLGQGNPSGYTF
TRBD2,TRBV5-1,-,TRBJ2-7,TGCGCCAGCAGCTTACTCTCTAGCGGCTCCTACGAGCAGTACTTC,CASSLLSSGSYEQYF
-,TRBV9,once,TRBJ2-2,TGTGCCAGCAGTCCTACTCGGGGGGAGCTGTTTTTT,CASSPTRGELFF
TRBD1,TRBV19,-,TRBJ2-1,TGTGCCAGTAGTTTCTCCGGGACAGGGTTTGGTGAGCAGTTCTTC,CASSFSGTGFGEQFF
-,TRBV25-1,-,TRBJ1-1,TGTGCCAGCAGTGGGGTGGAAACAACACGCCAAGCTTTCTTT,CASSGVETTRQAFF
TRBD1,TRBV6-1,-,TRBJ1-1,TGTGCCAGCAGCCCGGACAGGATGAACACTGAAGCTTTCTTT,CASSPDRMNTEAFF
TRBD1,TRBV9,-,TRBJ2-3,TGTGCCAGCAGCGCCACAACAGGGGGCCTCACAGATACGCAGTATTTT,CASSATTGGLTDTQYF
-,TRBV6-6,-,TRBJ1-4,TGTGCCAGCACGGGGACGACCCGCGGCACTAATGAAAAACTGTTTTTT,CASTGTTRGTNEKLFF
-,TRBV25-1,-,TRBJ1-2,TGTGCCAGCAGTGAATATAAGGGCCCCTATGGCTACACCTTC,CASSEYKGPYGYTF
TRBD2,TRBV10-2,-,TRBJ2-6,TGCGCCAGCAGGCCTAGCGGGGGGGGAATCTCTGGGGCCAACGTCCTGACTTTC,CASRPSGGGISGANVLTF
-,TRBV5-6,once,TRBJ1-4,TGTGCCAGCAGCTTGGGTGACCCCCGGGGTGAAAAACTGTTTTTT,CASSLGDPRGEKLFF
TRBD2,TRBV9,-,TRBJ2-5,TGTGCCAGCAGCATCGGACTAGCGGAGGAAGAGACCCAGTACTTC,CASSIGLAEEETQYF
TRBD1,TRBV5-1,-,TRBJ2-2,TGCGCCAGCAGCTTGGCCGGGACAGGGTCTTACACCGGGGAGCTGTTTTTT,CASSLAGTGSYTGELFF
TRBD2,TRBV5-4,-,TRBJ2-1,TGTGCCAGCAGCTTGGGCGGGGGTCGGTCCTACAATGAGCAGTTCTTC,CASSLGGGRSYNEQFF
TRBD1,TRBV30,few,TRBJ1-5,TGTGCCTGGACCTCAACACAGGGGGCAGGTAATCAGCCCCAGCATTTT,CAWTSTQGAGNQPQHF
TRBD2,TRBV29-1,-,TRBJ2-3,TGCAGCGTTGATTGGTCACCGAGCGGGGGGGCGGTAGATACGCAGTATTTT,CSVDWSPSGGAVDTQYF
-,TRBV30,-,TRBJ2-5,TGTGCCTGGACAGCAGAAGAGACCCAGTACTTC,CAWTAEETQYF
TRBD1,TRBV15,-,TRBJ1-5,TGTGCCACCACCAAGCTTAGACAGGGAGGTCAGCCCCAGCATTTT,CATTKLRQGGQPQHF
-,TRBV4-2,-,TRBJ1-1,TGTGCCAGCAGCCAAGAACGAGAGACTGAAGCTTTCTTT,CASSQERETEAFF
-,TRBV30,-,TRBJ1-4,TGTGCCTGGAGTGAAGTAAGGGGGGCTGAAAAACTGTTTTTT,CAWSEVRGAEKLFF
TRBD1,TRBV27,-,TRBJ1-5,TGTGCCAGCAGTTTTGGACAGGGAGGAAGGGTGTTGTATTTT,CASSFGQGGRVLYF
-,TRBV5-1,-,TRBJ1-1,TGCGCCAGCAGCCTCCTAACAGGGAACACTGAAGCTTTCTTT,CASSLLTGNTEAFF
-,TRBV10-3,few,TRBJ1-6,TGTGCCATCAGAGCCCTATCTGCTTCACCCCTCCACTTT,CAIRALSASPLHF
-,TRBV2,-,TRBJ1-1,TGTGCCAGCAGTGAGGGTCTCCTGGGACAAAGACACACTGAAGCTTTCTTT,CASSEGLLGQRHTEAFF
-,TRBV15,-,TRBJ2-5,TGTGCCACCAGCAGAGATCCAAAGGAGACCCAGTACTTC,CATSRDPKETQYF
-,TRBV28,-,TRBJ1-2,TGTGCCAGCAGGTCCCCAGGGAGCTATGGCTACACCTTC,CASRSPGSYGYTF